The following is a TCR beta chain sequence with its context. No antigen is known for it. CDR1 GTSNPN and CDR2 SVGIG come from the germline V gene (reference sequence). With 3 bases removed from V and 3 bases from J, the gap between germline ends came to 9 bases. This CDR3 contains 13 residues. The source of the sample is a study of T cell responses to AZD1222 COVID-19 vaccine. Study-level points and caveats: Donors were largely white British and mainly female; clonal diversity was possibly underestimated. Repertoires in all cases were sampled only once the peak T cell response had passed.

Profiling relied on immunoSEQ multiplex PCR, and the TCRdb table lists in-frame clones only, not all of them. The repertoire holds around 130,000 clones, 89% seen once, with roughly a tenth in the top ten. The clonotype was recovered from an adult who received the AZD1222 COVID-19 vaccine. The rearrangement joins TRBV30 to TRBJ1-5; possibly TRBD1 for D (6 bases). The sequencing used peripheral blood, collected 28 days after the second AZD1222 dose. In nucleotides, the CDR3 is TGTGCCTGGAGCGGACAGCCCAATCAGCCCCAGCATTTT. Translated, it gives CAWSGQPNQPQHF. Looking up the rest from reference TRBV30 and TRBJ1-5 gives the full variable domain: SQTIHQWPATLVQPVGSPLSLECTVEGTSNPNLYWYRQAAGRGLQLLFYSVGIGQISSEVPQNLSASRPQDRQFILSSKKLLLSDSGFYLCAWSGQPNQPQHFGDGTRLSIL.